The 10 T cell receptor beta chains below all came from one sample that was sequenced in a study of OX40 agonist ivuxolimab in advanced cancers. Here immunoSEQ multiplex PCR was the method, and the copy in TCRdb shows in-frame clones only, minus some. Of tens of thousands of clones listed, about 94% are singletons. The sample consisted of CD4+ or CD8+ T cells sorted from blood, taken in a trial of the OX40 agonist ivuxolimab. The receptors stem from an adult with an advanced solid tumor such as melanoma, head and neck, liver or kidney cancer.

The chain links TRBV9 to TRBJ2-3; D gene uncertain. V was trimmed by 4 bases and J by 6 bases, leaving 12 bases between them. Germline V CDR1 and CDR2: SGDLS, YYNGEE. This CDR3 contains 13 residues. CDR3 nucleotides: TGTGCCAGCAGCCCCGCTAATGAGGATACGCAGTATTTT. Translated: CASSPANEDTQYF.

A remark on this clone: This sample also contains other DNA sequences that code for the same CDR3. This sequence joins TRBV11-2 and TRBJ2-7; 9 nucleotides line up with TRBD2. This CDR3 has 14 residues. Trimming took 1 base from V and 4 from J; bases not matched to a gene: 2. The germline CDR1 and CDR2 sequences are SGHAT and FQNNGV. This CDR3 reads CASSLGLAGYEQYF. The CDR3, as DNA: TGTGCCAGCAGCTTAGGTCTAGCGGGATACGAGCAGTACTTC. Drawing the rest from reference TRBV11-2 and TRBJ2-7, the complete variable domain is EAGVAQSPRYKIIEKRQSVAFWCNPISGHATLYWYQQILGQGPKLLIQFQNNGVVDDSQLPKDRFSAERLKGVDSTLKIQPAKLEDSAVYLCASSLGLAGYEQYFGPGTRLTVT.

This clone has only one observation. The J gene is TRBJ2-3, the V gene TRBV7-3, with 9 bases aligning to TRBD2. The germline CDR1 and CDR2 sequences are SGHTA and FQGTGA. The junction had 8 bases not matched to a gene; V was cut back by 5 bases and J by 2 bases. This CDR3 is 16 amino acids long. The CDR3 region has the DNA TGTGCCAGCAGCCCCGGGGTAGCGGGAGCCACAGATACGCAGTATTTT. This gives the protein CASSPGVAGATDTQYF.

V and J are TRBV27 and TRBJ2-7, with TRBD2 as a possible D gene (5 bases). In germline, CDR1 is MNHEY, CDR2 SMNVEV (reference sequence). V was pared by 0 bases and J by 4 bases, with 13 bases between. CDR3 size: 15 residues. The CDR3 DNA sequence: TGTGCCAGCAGTTTATCCGCTAGCCCTGGGTACGAGCAGTACTTC. Translating it yields CASSLSASPGYEQYF.

The rearrangement links TRBV9 to TRBJ2-7, with TRBD1 identical over 8 bases. The length of the CDR3 is 14 residues. CDR1 and CDR2 from the germline V gene are SGDLS and YYNGEE. Unmatched junction bases numbered 3, after V lost 2 bases and J lost 2 bases. The CDR3 DNA reads TGTGCCAGCAGCGTCGGGACAGGTCCCTACGAGCAGTACTTC. It encodes CASSVGTGPYEQYF. Full variable domain (rest looked up from reference TRBV9 and TRBJ2-7): DSGVTQTPKHLITATGQRVTLRCSPRSGDLSVYWYQQSLDQGLQFLIQYYNGEERAKGNILERFSAQQFPDLHSELNLSSLELGDSALYFCASSVGTGPYEQYFGPGTRLTVT.

This clone showed up just a few times. V gene TRBV29-1 combines with J gene TRBJ2-7; TRBD2 matches at 13 bases. CDR3 length equals 14 residues. Germline V gene lookup returns CDR1 SQVTM and CDR2 ANQGSEA. V lost 6 bases and J lost 0; bases outside the gene matches: 2. CDR3 sequence: CSVGTSGTSYEQYF. The DNA for the CDR3 is TGCAGCGTCGGGACTAGCGGGACCTCCTACGAGCAGTACTTC.

The J gene is TRBJ1-5, the V gene TRBV28, with 9 nucleotides matching TRBD1. J gave up 3 bases and V 3 bases, and 6 bases lay outside the gene matches. The CDR3 loop spans 16 amino acids. Germline V CDR1 and CDR2: MDHEN, SYDVKM. The CDR3 sequence is CASSFNGQGPNQPQHF. The CDR3 DNA reads TGTGCCAGCAGTTTCAACGGACAGGGGCCCAATCAGCCCCAGCATTTT.

V usage is TRBV30 and J usage is TRBJ1-1, with TRBD1 identical over 8 bases. The CDR3 runs to 12 residues. Germline V gives CDR1 GTSNPN, CDR2 SVGIG (reference sequence). Losses at the gene ends were 5 bases for V and 5 bases for J; bases not matched to a gene: 4. The CDR3 nucleotides read TGTGCCTGGCAGGGGGCTCGGACTGAAGCTTTCTTT. Its protein is CAWQGARTEAFF.

The chain is built from TRBV11-3 and TRBJ2-7; the D gene could be TRBD1 or TRBD2 (6 bases each). There are 17 residues in the CDR3. The ends were cut back, 5 bases at V and 3 bases at J, with 23 bases in the middle. Germline CDR1 reads SGHNT; CDR2 reads YENEEA. CDR3 coding DNA: TGTGCCAGCAGCCTCGCAACAGTAGGCGAGGGGGGCTACGAGCAGTACTTC. Protein: CASSLATVGEGGYEQYF.

The chain uses TRBV9 and TRBJ2-3; D may be TRBD1 (6 bases). With 3 bases removed from V and 2 bases from J, the gap between germline ends came to 7 bases. Germline CDR1 and CDR2: SGDLS and YYNGEE. The CDR3 runs 13 residues. The CDR3 sequence is CASSDRATDTQYF. CDR3 bases: TGTGCCAGCAGCGACAGGGCCACAGATACGCAGTATTTT.